The source of this T cell receptor beta chain is a study of blood T cell repertoires in COVID-19. Study-level background: The United States, Italy and Spain provided the acute and convalescent COVID-19 samples. PBMCs, B-cell-depleted T cells, or T cells provided the cDNA or gDNA that made up the material.

Trimming removed 6 bases at V and 3 bases at J, with 8 bases between. The CDR3 extends over 13 amino acids. In the source study's methods: Counts of nucleated cells, estimated from reference gene primer amplification, were obtained. Generated by immunoSEQ multiplex PCR, the TCRdb table keeps only in-frame clones and is missing some. The DNA was the basis for D and trimming; V, J and clone size are from that table. The sample yields some 270,000 clones, 80% to 90% seen once. Turning to this clone: In the same sample, other DNA sequences code for this CDR3.

The sequencing input was peripheral blood. The chain recombines TRBV12-3 or TRBV12-4 with TRBJ1-4; possible D gene TRBD1, 6 bases. This clonotype was sampled from a woman in her 70s with acute or convalescent COVID-19. The CDR3: CASSRTANEKLFF. The CDR3 bases are TGTGCCAGCAGCCGGACAGCTAATGAAAAACTGTTTTTT.